The present T cell receptor beta chain was sequenced within a study of identical twins. Whole-study results and caveats: The models gave estimates that fell short of the out-of-frame TCR alpha sharing seen in monozygotic twins. Beta clonotypes that were abundant in cord blood contained fewer insertions, a pattern absent from memory repertoires.

The table lists this clonotype with many counts. Its antigen is as yet unknown. TCRdb analysed the 5' RACE reads with MiXCR anew, one entry per CDR3 protein. The table has fewer than 250,000 distinct CDR3 sequences, about 7.5% seen once. V lost 2 bases, J lost 2 bases, and 10 bases lay in between. The CDR3 is 16 amino acids. Per germline, CDR1 MNHEY and CDR2 SMNVEV (reference sequence). The sample was also reused in another study, on yellow fever vaccine responses in identical twins.

Material for sequencing was memory (CD45RO+) T cells sorted from blood. The chain recombines TRBV27 with TRBJ1-6; D perhaps matches TRBD1 (5 bases). The TCR sequence derives from a woman under 30 in good health. The CDR3 loop reads CASSLQGPAYNSPLHF. In DNA, the CDR3 is TGTGCCAGCAGTTTACAGGGCCCTGCCTATAATTCACCCCTCCACTTT.